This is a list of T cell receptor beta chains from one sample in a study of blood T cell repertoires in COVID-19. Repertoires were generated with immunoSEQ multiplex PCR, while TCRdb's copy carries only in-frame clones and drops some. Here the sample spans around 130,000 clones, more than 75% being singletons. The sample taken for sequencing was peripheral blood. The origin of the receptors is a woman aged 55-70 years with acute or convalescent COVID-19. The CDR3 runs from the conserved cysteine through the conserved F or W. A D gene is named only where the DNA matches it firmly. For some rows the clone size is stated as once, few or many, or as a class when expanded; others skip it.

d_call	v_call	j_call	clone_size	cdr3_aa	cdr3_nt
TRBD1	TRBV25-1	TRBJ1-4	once	CASSESWTGSEKLFF	TGTGCCAGCAGTGAATCGTGGACAGGGTCTGAAAAACTGTTTTTT
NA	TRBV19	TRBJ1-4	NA	CASSGGKGSNEKLFF	TGTGCCAGTAGCGGGGGGAAAGGATCTAATGAAAAACTGTTTTTT
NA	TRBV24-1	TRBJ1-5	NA	CATSQNNQPQHF	TGTGCCACCTCCCAGAACAATCAGCCCCAGCATTTT
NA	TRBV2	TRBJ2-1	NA	CASSDNIRANEQFF	TGTGCCAGCAGTGATAATATCAGGGCGAACGAGCAGTTCTTC
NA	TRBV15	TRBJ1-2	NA	CATSRREDLGYTF	TGTGCCACCAGCAGAAGGGAGGACTTGGGCTACACCTTC
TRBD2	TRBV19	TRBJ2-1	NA	CASSHLLAGVSGEQFF	TGTGCCAGTAGCCACCTCCTAGCGGGAGTTTCTGGTGAGCAGTTCTTC
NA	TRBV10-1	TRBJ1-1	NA	CASSKDFEGEAFF	TGCGCCAGCAGTAAGGATTTCGAGGGTGAAGCTTTCTTT
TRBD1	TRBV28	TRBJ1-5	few	CASSLGQVIQPQHF	TGTGCCAGCAGCCTTGGACAGGTGATACAGCCCCAGCATTTT
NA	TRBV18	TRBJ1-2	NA	CASSPEGVNYGYTF	TGTGCCAGCTCACCAGAGGGGGTGAACTATGGCTACACCTTC
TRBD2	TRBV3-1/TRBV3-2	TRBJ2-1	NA	CASSPPASGRAWVEQFF	TGTGCCAGCAGTCCACCCGCTAGCGGGAGGGCCTGGGTGGAGCAGTTCTTC
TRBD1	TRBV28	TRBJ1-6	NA	CASRGGRDFFNSPLHF	TGTGCCAGCAGAGGGGGCAGGGATTTTTTCAATTCACCCCTCCACTTT
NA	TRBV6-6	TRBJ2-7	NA	CASRPGGSGEQYF	TGTGCCAGCAGACCTGGCGGTTCCGGCGAGCAGTACTTC
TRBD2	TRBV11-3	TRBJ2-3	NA	CASTLGAGGTLGTDTQYF	TGTGCCAGCACTCTGGGGGCGGGAGGAACGTTGGGCACAGATACGCAGTATTTT
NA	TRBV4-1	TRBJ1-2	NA	CASSQDRDYGYTF	TGCGCCAGCAGCCAAGATCGGGACTATGGCTACACCTTC
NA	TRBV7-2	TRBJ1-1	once	CASSHDRRNTEAFF	TGTGCCAGCAGTCATGACAGGCGGAACACTGAAGCTTTCTTT
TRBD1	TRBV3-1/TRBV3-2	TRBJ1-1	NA	CASSPGQVTEAFF	TGTGCCAGCAGCCCCGGACAGGTGACTGAAGCTTTCTTT
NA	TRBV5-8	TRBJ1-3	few	CASSLDIGSGNTIYF	TGTGCCAGCAGCCTCGACATCGGCTCTGGAAACACCATATATTTT
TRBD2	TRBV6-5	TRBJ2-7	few	CASSYSVAGIYEQYF	TGTGCCAGCAGTTACTCTGTAGCGGGAATCTACGAGCAGTACTTC
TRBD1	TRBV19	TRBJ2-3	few	CASSIEDRAADTQYF	TGTGCCAGTAGTATAGAAGACAGGGCAGCAGATACGCAGTATTTT
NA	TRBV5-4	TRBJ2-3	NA	CASSLGAEPSTDTQYF	TGTGCCAGCAGCTTGGGAGCGGAGCCTAGCACAGATACGCAGTATTTT
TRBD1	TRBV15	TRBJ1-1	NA	CATSRDRGGYTEAFF	TGTGCCACCAGCAGGGACAGGGGAGGGTACACTGAAGCTTTCTTT
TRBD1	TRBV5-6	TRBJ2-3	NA	CASSARQGRKDTQYF	TGTGCCAGCAGCGCGCGACAGGGGCGGAAGGATACGCAGTATTTT
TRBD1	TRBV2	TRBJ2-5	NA	CASSEAPPGQGLDGETQYF	TGTGCCAGCAGTGAAGCGCCCCCGGGACAGGGGTTGGACGGCGAGACCCAGTACTTC
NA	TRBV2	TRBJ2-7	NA	CASSPGVFYEQYF	TGTGCCAGCAGTCCCGGAGTCTTCTACGAGCAGTACTTC
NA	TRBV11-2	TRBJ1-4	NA	CASSLNRVTEKLFF	TGTGCCAGCAGCTTAAACAGGGTGACTGAAAAACTGTTTTTT
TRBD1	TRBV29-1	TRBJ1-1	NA	CSVGQPNTEAFF	TGCAGCGTGGGACAGCCAAACACTGAAGCTTTCTTT
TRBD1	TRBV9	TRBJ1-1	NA	CASSVGTGGLNTEAFF	TGTGCCAGCAGCGTAGGAACAGGGGGTTTGAACACTGAAGCTTTCTTT
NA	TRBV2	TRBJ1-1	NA	CATRTLNTEAFF	TGTGCCACCCGGACTTTGAACACTGAAGCTTTCTTT
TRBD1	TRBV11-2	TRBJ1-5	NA	CASSLGQGPNQPQHF	TGTGCCAGCAGCCTGGGACAGGGGCCAAATCAGCCCCAGCATTTT
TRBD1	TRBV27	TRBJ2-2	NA	CASTRQGRTGELFF	TGTGCCAGCACCAGACAGGGGAGGACCGGGGAGCTGTTTTTT
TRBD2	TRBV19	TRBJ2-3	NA	CASSETSGITDTQYF	TGTGCCAGTAGTGAGACTAGCGGGATCACAGATACGCAGTATTTT
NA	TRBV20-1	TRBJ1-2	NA	CSAEPYGYTF	TGCAGTGCCGAGCCATATGGCTACACCTTC
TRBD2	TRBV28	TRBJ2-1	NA	CASSSQTSGPRYIYNEQFF	TGTGCCAGCAGTTCACAGACTAGCGGGCCTCGTTATATCTACAATGAGCAGTTCTTC
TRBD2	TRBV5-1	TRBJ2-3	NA	CASSDGLAGDLDTQYF	TGCGCCAGCAGCGACGGACTAGCGGGAGATCTAGATACGCAGTATTTT
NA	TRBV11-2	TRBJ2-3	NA	CASSDSSGFYTQYF	TGTGCCAGCAGCGATTCAAGCGGGTTCTATACGCAGTATTTT
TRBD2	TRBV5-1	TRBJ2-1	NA	CASSLVAGGGRNEQFF	TGCGCCAGCAGCTTGGTGGCGGGAGGGGGTCGCAATGAGCAGTTCTTC
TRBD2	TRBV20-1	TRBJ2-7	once	CSASLRLAGYYEQYF	TGCAGTGCTAGTTTGCGGCTAGCGGGTTACTACGAGCAGTACTTC
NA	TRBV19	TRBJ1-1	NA	CASQQGSMNTEAFF	TGTGCCTCTCAGCAGGGAAGCATGAACACTGAAGCTTTCTTT
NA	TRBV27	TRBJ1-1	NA	CASSSVNTEAFF	TGTGCCAGCAGTTCTGTGAACACTGAAGCTTTCTTT
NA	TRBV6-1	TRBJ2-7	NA	CASSERLLSYEQYF	TGTGCCAGCAGTGAACGACTCCTCTCCTACGAGCAGTACTTC
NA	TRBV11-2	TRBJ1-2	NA	CASSSTVGNGYTF	TGTGCCAGCAGCTCGACAGTTGGTAATGGCTACACCTTC
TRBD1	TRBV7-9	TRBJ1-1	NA	CASSRRTGPEAFF	TGTGCCAGCAGCCGGAGGACAGGGCCTGAAGCTTTCTTT
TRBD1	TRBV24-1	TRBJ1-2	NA	CATSDGTRQGNYGYTF	TGTGCCACCAGTGATGGGACCCGACAGGGGAACTATGGCTACACCTTC
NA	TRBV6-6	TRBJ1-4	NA	CASSFREGEKLFF	TGTGCCAGCAGTTTCAGGGAAGGTGAAAAACTGTTTTTT
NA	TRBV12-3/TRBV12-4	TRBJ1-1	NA	CASRTPPGTEAFF	TGTGCCAGCAGAACACCACCGGGCACTGAAGCTTTCTTT
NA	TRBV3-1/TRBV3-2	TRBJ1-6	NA	CASSQGVNSPLHF	TGTGCCAGCAGCCAAGGAGTCAATTCACCCCTCCACTTT
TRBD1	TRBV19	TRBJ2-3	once	CASSIGMGQPSTDTQYF	TGTGCCAGTAGTATAGGAATGGGACAGCCTAGCACAGATACGCAGTATTTT
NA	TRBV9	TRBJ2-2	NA	CASSREPGAGELFF	TGTGCCAGCAGCCGTGAACCGGGAGCCGGGGAGCTGTTTTTT
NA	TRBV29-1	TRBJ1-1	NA	CSVSNARGGTEAFF	TGCAGCGTTTCCAACGCCCGGGGGGGAACTGAAGCTTTCTTT
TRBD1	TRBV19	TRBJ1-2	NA	CASSISDRGGGYTF	TGTGCCAGTAGTATCTCGGACAGGGGTGGTGGCTACACCTTC
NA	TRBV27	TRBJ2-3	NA	CASRRLVVDTQYF	TGTGCCAGCAGAAGACTAGTCGTAGATACGCAGTATTTT